The source of this T cell receptor beta chain is a study of CD8 T cells in Susac syndrome. The RNA, about 0.5 to 1 ug, was put through reverse transcription using random hexamers. Amplification of TCR beta CDR3 used immunoSEQ multiplex PCR across 54 Vbeta and 13 Jbeta. TCRdb independently ran MiXCR on the immunoSEQ multiplex PCR reads; one entry per CDR3 protein. This sample has under 300,000 distinct CDR3 sequences; 90% to 97% occur once, and the top ten carry around 0.093%. Note on this clonotype: Its antigen is as yet unknown.

Study-wide points: Clonal expansion was not observed in the Susac syndrome CD4+ T cell repertoires.

CD8+ and CD4+ T cells from blood underwent TCR beta sequencing. Negative isolation was applied to CD8+ and CD4+ T cells, and FACS enrichment was applied to TEMRA cells. CDR1 and CDR2 (germline): SGDLS, YYNGEE. J gave up 8 bases and V 1 base, and 12 bases lay outside the gene matches. The CDR3 totals 17 residues. The origin of this receptor is a human donor with Susac syndrome. Material: CD4+ T cells from PBMCs. V usage is TRBV9 and J usage is TRBJ2-1, with 10 bases matching TRBD2. CDR3 DNA sequence: TGTGCCAGCAGCGTAACCCTGGGGCTAGCGGGAGCAGATGAGCAGTTCTTC. This gives the protein CASSVTLGLAGADEQFF.